The subject of this entry is one T cell receptor beta chain. Antigen: not known. The data were taken from a study of T-cell reconstitution after alpha-beta-depleted transplantation in children. Study results and caveats: Certain patients had high TCRbeta diversity at day 60, and it came from recipient T cells and thymic progenitors that survived. A year post-transplant, T-cell counts and diversity derived mostly from newly produced T cells. Roughly two months post-transplant, alpha-beta T cells reportedly originated from several hundred graft clones that had expanded.

Researchers prepared the TCRbeta library using unique molecular identifiers, the study reports. One entry per CDR3 protein, called by TCRdb with MiXCR from the PCR reads. The table shows fewer than 700,000 distinct CDR3 sequences, with roughly 13% occurring only once. In germline, CDR1 is SGHVS, CDR2 FNYEAQ. After removal of 4 bases from V and 1 base from J, the junction contained 4 bases not matched to a gene. The CDR3 spans 15 residues. The sample here was PBMCs, mostly from graft donor cells, taken 360 days after TCRalphabeta/CD19-depleted stem cell transplant. The receptor was derived from a male patient aged 10 to 17 who had a stem cell transplant for acute myeloid leukemia, so the T cells may come from the graft donor. The rearrangement uses TRBV7-6 and TRBJ1-5, with 7 nucleotides matching TRBD1. The CDR3 protein is CASSSGQTSNQPQHF. CDR3 nucleotide sequence: TGTGCCAGCAGCTCGGGACAGACAAGCAATCAGCCCCAGCATTTT.